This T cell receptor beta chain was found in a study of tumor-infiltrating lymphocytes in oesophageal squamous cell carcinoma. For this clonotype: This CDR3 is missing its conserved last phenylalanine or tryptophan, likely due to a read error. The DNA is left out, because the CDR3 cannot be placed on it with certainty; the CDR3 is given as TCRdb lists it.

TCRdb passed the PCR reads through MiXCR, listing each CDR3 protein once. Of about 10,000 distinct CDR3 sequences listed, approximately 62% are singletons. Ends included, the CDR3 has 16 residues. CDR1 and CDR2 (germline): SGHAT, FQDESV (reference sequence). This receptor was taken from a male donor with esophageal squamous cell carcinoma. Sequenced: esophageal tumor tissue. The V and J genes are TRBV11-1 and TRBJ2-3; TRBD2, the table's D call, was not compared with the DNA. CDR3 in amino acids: CASSDRSIQETQYFGP.